This T cell receptor (beta chain) was retrieved from a study of T cells after yellow fever vaccination. Whole-study results and caveats: Most clones from primary vaccination resurfaced after the booster (approximately 95% CD4, more than 75% CD8). Contaminating bulk clonotypes could be abundant in FACS-sorted repertoires. Researchers report a weaker secondary response that nonetheless peaked faster, day 5 versus 15.

This clonotype was counted a few times. The antigen remains undetermined. From germline, CDR1 is LNHDA and CDR2 SQIVND (reference sequence). The ends were cut back, 2 bases at V and 3 bases at J, with 16 bases in the middle. The CDR3 extends over 17 amino acids. UMIs were added to TCR cDNA along with a universal primer site when it was made by 5'RACE template switching. TCRdb itself ran the 5' RACE reads through MiXCR, one entry per CDR3 protein. This sample carries a few hundred thousand distinct CDR3 sequences, approximately 3.8% of them seen once, and the ten largest clones take over 15%. Sequences were derived from PBMCs, sampled 15 days after the yellow fever booster vaccination. The rearrangement uses TRBV19 and TRBJ2-2; D might be TRBD1 or TRBD2, each matching 5 bases. This sequence was found in a man aged 18 to 29 who received the YFV17D yellow fever vaccine. The CDR3 loop is CASSIRSRDGHTGELFF. The CDR3 DNA sequence: TGTGCCAGTAGTATACGAAGCCGGGACGGACACACCGGGGAGCTGTTTTTT.